A selection of T cell receptor beta chains follows, all from one sample in a study of blood T cell repertoires in COVID-19. Data came from immunoSEQ multiplex PCR; TCRdb stores just in-frame clones and leaves some out. Altogether over 120,000 clones are present, about three quarters being singletons, with the ten largest covering around 4.2%. The specimen was peripheral blood. These receptor sequences come from a woman of 80 years or more with active or convalescent COVID-19. Each CDR3 is given without its conserved first and last residue. A D gene is named only where the DNA matches it firmly. Expanded clones are given a class, and other clones once, few, many or no size at all.

>TRBD2|once|TRBJ2-3|TRBV9
ASSKLAGGQADTQY
>.|.|TRBJ1-1|TRBV30
AWTHLNWGDGDMNTEAF
>.|.|TRBJ1-2|TRBV3-1/TRBV3-2
ASSPLSVPNYGYT
>.|.|TRBJ2-1|TRBV10-3
AISYDGLGEQF
>TRBD1|once|TRBJ1-2|TRBV19
ASSSRTGLVGGYT
>TRBD1|few|TRBJ2-6|TRBV27
ASGTGSIFANVLT
>.|.|TRBJ1-1|TRBV7-2
ASSLLVAGFGVNTEAF
>.|.|TRBJ1-1|TRBV30
AWSVGSWVNTEAF
>TRBD2|.|TRBJ2-1|TRBV6-2/TRBV6-3
ASSSAGLNSNEQF
>TRBD2|.|TRBJ2-7|TRBV5-1
ASSLGLAGDYEQY